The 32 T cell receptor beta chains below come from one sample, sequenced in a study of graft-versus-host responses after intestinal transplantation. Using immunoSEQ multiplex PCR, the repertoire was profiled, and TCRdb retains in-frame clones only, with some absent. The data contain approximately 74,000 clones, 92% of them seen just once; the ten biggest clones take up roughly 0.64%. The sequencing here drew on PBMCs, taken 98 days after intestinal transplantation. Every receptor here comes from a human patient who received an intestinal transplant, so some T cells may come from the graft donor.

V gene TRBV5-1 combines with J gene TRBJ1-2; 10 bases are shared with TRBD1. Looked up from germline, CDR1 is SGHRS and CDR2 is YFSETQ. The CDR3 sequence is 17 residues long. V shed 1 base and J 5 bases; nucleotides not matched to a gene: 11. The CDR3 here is CASSLRQGARDRYGYTF. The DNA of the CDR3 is TGCGCCAGCAGCTTGAGACAGGGGGCGCGGGATAGGTATGGCTACACCTTC.

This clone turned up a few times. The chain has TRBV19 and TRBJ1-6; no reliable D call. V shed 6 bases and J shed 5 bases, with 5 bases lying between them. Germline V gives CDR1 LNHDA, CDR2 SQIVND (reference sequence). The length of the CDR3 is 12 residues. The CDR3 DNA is TGTGCCAGTAGGGGAAATAATTCACCCCTCCACTTT. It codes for CASRGNNSPLHF.

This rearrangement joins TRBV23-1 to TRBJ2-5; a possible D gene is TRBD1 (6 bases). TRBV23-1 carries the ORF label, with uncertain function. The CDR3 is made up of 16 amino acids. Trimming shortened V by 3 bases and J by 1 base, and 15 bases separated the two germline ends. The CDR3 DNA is TGCGCCAGCAGTCACGCTACCCGGACAGCCCAAGAGACCCAGTACTTC. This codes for CASSHATRTAQETQYF.

The CDR3: CASSLDRAGNGYTF. For the CDR3, the DNA is TGTGCCAGCAGCTTAGATCGGGCAGGGAATGGCTACACCTTC. The chain links TRBV7-6 to TRBJ1-2, with TRBD1 as a possible D gene (5 bases). Trimming took 1 base from V and 6 from J, leaving 12 bases between them. From germline, CDR1 is SGHVS and CDR2 FNYEAQ. The CDR3 is made up of 14 amino acids.

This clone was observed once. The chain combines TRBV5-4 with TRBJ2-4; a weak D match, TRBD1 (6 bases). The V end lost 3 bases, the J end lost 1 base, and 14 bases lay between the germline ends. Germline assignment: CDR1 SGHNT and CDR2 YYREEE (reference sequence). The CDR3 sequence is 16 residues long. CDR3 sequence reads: CASSYITGSAKNIQYF. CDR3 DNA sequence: TGTGCCAGCAGCTATATCACAGGGTCGGCCAAAAACATTCAGTACTTC. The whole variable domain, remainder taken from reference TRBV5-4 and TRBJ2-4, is ETGVTQSPTHLIKTRGQQVTLRCSSQSGHNTVSWYQQALGQGPQFIFQYYREEENGRGNFPPRFSGLQFPNYSSELNVNALELDDSALYLCASSYITGSAKNIQYFGAGTRLSVL.

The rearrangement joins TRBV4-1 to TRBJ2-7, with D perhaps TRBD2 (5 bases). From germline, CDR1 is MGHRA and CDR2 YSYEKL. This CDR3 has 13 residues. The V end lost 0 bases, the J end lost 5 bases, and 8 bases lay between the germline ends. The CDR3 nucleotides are TGCGCCAGCAGCCAAGATCGGGGTAACGAGCAGTACTTC. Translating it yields CASSQDRGNEQYF.

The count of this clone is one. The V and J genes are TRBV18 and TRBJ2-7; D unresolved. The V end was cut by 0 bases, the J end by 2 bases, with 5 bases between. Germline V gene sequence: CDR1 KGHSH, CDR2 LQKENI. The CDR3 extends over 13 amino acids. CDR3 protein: CASSPPSAYEQYF. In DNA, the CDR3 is TGTGCCAGCTCACCACCCTCCGCCTACGAGCAGTACTTC.

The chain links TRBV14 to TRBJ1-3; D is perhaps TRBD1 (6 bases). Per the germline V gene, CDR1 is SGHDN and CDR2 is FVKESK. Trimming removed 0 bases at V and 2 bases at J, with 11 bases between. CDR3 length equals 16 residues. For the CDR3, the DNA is TGTGCCAGCAGCCAAGAAGCAGGGGAGGCTGGAAACACCATATATTTT. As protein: CASSQEAGEAGNTIYF.

CDR3 nucleotides: TGTGCCACCAAGTCTCGAGGACAGGGTGGTGTTGAGCAGTTCTTC. Protein product: CATKSRGQGGVEQFF. The chain is built from TRBV27 and TRBJ2-1, with 8 bases that match TRBD1. Trimming took 10 bases from V and 9 from J; bases not matched to a gene: 17. The CDR3 has 15 amino acids. Looked up from germline, CDR1 is MNHEY and CDR2 is SMNVEV (reference sequence).

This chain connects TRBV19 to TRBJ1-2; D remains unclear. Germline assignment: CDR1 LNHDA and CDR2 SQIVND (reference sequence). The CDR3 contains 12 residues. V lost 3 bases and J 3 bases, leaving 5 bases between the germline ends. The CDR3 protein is CASSIAHYGYTF. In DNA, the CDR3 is TGTGCCAGTAGTATTGCCCACTATGGCTACACCTTC.

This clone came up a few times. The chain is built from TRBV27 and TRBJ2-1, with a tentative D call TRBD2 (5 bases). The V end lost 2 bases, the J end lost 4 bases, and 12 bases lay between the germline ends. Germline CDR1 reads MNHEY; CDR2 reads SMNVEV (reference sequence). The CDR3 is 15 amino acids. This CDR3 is CASSLVLDSYNEQFF. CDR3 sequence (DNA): TGTGCCAGCAGTTTAGTTCTGGACTCTTACAATGAGCAGTTCTTC.

CDR3 sequence: CASSLEPQGARWYGYTF. The CDR3 DNA sequence: TGCGCCAGCAGCTTGGAACCACAGGGGGCGCGTTGGTATGGCTACACCTTC. The chain carries TRBV5-1 and TRBJ1-2, with TRBD1 identical over 9 bases. V was pared by 0 bases and J by 5 bases, with 11 bases of the junction left unmatched. CDR1 and CDR2 (germline): SGHRS, YFSETQ. The CDR3 consists of 17 residues.

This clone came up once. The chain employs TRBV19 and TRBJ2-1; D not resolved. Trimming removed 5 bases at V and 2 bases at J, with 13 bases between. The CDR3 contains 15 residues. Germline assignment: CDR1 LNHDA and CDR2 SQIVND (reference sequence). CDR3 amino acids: CASSALPTAYNEQFF. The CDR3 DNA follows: TGTGCCAGTAGTGCCCTCCCAACCGCCTACAATGAGCAGTTCTTC.

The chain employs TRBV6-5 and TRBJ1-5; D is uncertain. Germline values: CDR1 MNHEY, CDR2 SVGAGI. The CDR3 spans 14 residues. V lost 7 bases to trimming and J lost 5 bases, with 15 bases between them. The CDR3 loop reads CASTETWRDQPQHF. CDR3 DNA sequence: TGTGCCAGCACCGAGACTTGGCGGGATCAGCCCCAGCATTTT.

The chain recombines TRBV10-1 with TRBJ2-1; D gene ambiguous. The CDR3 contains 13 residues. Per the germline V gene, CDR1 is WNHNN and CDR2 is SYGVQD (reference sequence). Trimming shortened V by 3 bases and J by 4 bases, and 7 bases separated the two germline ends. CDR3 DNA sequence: TGCGCCAGCAGTGAAAGGATTTACAATGAGCAGTTCTTC. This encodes CASSERIYNEQFF.

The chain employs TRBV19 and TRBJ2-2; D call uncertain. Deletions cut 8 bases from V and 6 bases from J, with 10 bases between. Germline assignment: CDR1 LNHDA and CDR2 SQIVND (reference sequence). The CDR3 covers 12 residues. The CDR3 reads CASPDAPGELFF. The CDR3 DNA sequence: TGTGCCAGTCCGGACGCTCCCGGGGAGCTGTTTTTT.

For the CDR3, the DNA is TGTGCCAGCAGCTTAGCGTTCGGGGGAGGGGCAGATACGCAGTATTTT. It encodes CASSLAFGGGADTQYF. The V and J genes are TRBV11-1 and TRBJ2-3, with TRBD2 matching 7 bases. Germline lookup yields CDR1 SGHAT and CDR2 FQDESV (reference sequence). V dropped 0 bases and J dropped 4; count of bases not matched to a gene: 7. The CDR3 has 16 residues.

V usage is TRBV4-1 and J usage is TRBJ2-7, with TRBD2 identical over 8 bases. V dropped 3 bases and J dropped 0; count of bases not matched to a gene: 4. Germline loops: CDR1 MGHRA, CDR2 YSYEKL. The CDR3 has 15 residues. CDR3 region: CASSQAGGPSYEQYF. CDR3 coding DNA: TGCGCCAGCAGCCAGGCGGGAGGCCCCTCCTACGAGCAGTACTTC.

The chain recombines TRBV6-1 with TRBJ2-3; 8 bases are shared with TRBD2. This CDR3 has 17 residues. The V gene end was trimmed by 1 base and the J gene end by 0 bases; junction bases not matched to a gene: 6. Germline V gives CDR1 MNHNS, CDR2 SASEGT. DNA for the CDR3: TGTGCCAGCAGTGAAGTTGCGGGAGGACCAAGCACAGATACGCAGTATTTT. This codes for CASSEVAGGPSTDTQYF.

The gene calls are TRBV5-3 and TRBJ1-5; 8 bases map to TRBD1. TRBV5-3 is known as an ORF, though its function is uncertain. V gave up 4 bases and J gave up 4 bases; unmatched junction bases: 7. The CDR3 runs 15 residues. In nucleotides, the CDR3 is TGTGCCAGAAGCCCCTCGGGACAGGAGAATCAGCCCCAGCATTTT. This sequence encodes CARSPSGQENQPQHF.

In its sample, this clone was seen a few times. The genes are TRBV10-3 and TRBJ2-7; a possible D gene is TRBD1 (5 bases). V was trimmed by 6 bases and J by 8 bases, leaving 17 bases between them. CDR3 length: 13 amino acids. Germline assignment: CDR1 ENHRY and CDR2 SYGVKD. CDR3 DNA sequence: TGTGCCATCAGCCAGGAACACGGACAAAAGCAGTACTTC. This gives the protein CAISQEHGQKQYF.

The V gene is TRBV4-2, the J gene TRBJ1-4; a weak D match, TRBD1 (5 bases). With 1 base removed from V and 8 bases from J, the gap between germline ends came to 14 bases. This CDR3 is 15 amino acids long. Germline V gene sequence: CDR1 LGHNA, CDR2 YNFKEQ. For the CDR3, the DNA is TGTGCCAGCAGCCAAGTAGGGGCAGGATGGGAAAAACTGTTTTTT. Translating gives CASSQVGAGWEKLFF.

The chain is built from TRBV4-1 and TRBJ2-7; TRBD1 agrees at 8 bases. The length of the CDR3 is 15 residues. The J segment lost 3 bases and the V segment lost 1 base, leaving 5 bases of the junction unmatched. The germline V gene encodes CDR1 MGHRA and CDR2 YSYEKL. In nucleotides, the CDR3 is TGCGCCAGCAGCCAAGTGGCCGGACAGGGCTACGAGCAGTACTTC. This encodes CASSQVAGQGYEQYF.

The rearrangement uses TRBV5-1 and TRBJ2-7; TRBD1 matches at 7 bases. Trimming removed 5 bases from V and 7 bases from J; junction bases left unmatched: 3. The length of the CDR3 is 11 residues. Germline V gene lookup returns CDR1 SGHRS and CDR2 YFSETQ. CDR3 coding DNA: TGCGCCAGCAGTCGACAGGGAGAGCAGTACTTC. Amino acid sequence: CASSRQGEQYF. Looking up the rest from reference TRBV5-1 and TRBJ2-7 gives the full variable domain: KAGVTQTPRYLIKTRGQQVTLSCSPISGHRSVSWYQQTPGQGLQFLFEYFSETQRNKGNFPGRFSGRQFSNSRSEMNVSTLELGDSALYLCASSRQGEQYFGPGTRLTVT.

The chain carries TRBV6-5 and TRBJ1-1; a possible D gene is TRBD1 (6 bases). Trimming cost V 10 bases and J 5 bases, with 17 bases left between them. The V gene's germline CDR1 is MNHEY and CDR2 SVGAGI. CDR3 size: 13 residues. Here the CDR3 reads CATLTGSRTEAFF. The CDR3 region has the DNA TGTGCCACCCTTACAGGGTCAAGGACTGAAGCTTTCTTT.

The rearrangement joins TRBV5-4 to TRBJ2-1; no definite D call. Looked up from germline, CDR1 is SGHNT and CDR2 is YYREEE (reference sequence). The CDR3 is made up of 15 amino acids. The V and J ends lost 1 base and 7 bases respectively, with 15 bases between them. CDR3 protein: CASSLTLFFRNEQFF. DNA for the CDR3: TGTGCCAGCAGCTTGACTCTTTTTTTCAGGAATGAGCAGTTCTTC.

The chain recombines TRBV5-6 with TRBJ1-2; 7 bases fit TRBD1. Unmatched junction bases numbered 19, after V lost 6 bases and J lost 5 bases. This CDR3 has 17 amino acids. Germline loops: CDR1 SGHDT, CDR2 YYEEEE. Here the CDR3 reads CASNPRGTDSFLYGYTF. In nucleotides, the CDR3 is TGTGCCAGCAACCCAAGGGGGACAGACTCCTTTTTATATGGCTACACCTTC.

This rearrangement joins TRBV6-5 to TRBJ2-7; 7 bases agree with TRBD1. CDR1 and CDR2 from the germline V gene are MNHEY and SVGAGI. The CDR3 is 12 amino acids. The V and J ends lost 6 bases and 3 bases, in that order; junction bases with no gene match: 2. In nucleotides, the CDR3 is TGTGCCAGCAGGGACAGGCTCTACGAGCAGTACTTC. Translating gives CASRDRLYEQYF.

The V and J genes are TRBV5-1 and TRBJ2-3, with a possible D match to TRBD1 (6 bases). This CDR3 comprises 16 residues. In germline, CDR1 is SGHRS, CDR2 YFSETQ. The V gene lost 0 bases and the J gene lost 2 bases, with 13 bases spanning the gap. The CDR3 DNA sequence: TGCGCCAGCAGCTTGGCCGAGCAGGGGCCCACAGATACGCAGTATTTT. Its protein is CASSLAEQGPTDTQYF. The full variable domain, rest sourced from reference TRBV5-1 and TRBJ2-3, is KAGVTQTPRYLIKTRGQQVTLSCSPISGHRSVSWYQQTPGQGLQFLFEYFSETQRNKGNFPGRFSGRQFSNSRSEMNVSTLELGDSALYLCASSLAEQGPTDTQYFGPGTRLTVL.

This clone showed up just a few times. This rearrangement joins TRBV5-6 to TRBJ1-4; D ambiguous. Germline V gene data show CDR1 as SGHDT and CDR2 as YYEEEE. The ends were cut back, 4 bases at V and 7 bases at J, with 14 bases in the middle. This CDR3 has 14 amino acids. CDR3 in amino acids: CASSRQVLTEKLFF. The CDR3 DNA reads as TGTGCCAGCAGCCGCCAGGTTTTAACTGAAAAACTGTTTTTT. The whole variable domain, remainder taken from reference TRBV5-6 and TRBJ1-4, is DAGVTQSPTHLIKTRGQQVTLRCSPKSGHDTVSWYQQALGQGPQFIFQYYEEEERQRGNFPDRFSGHQFPNYSSELNVNALLLGDSALYLCASSRQVLTEKLFFGSGTQLSVL.

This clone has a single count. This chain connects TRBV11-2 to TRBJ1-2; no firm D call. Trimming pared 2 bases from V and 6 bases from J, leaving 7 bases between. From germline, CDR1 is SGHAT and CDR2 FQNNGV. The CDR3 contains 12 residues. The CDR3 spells CASSLRTDGYTF. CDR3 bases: TGTGCCAGCAGCTTACGGACGGATGGCTACACCTTC. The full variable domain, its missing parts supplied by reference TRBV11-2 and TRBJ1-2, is EAGVAQSPRYKIIEKRQSVAFWCNPISGHATLYWYQQILGQGPKLLIQFQNNGVVDDSQLPKDRFSAERLKGVDSTLKIQPAKLEDSAVYLCASSLRTDGYTFGSGTRLTVV.

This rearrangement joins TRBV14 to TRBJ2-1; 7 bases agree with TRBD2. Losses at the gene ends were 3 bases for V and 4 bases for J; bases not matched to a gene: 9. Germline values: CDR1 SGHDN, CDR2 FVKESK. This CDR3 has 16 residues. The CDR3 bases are TGTGCCAGCAGCCATTTCGGGTCTAGCGGTTACAATGAGCAGTTCTTC. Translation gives CASSHFGSSGYNEQFF.